This T cell receptor (beta chain) was found in a study of Tregs in tolerant kidney transplant recipients. The study's findings and limits: Validation in larger populations is needed because few patients were studied. This study did not directly address biological reproducibility.

Germline V CDR1 and CDR2: SGHTA, FQGNSA. The CDR3 consists of 13 residues. V was pared by 1 base and J by 3 bases, with 6 bases between. This clone was found once. Its specificity is not known. Sequencing was performed with immunoSEQ multiplex PCR; in TCRdb, only in-frame clones are kept and a portion is missing. Found here are about 120,000 clones, roughly 93% of them singletons; the top ten hold roughly 0.63%. CD4+CD25+CD127- Tregs, CD4+CD25- non-Tregs, CD4 and CD8 cells were sorted. Sequencing used CD4+ T cells from blood. The chain joins TRBV7-2 to TRBJ2-5; the D is unclear. The clonotype originates from a human donor in good health. The CDR3 sequence: CASSLVPKETQYF. The CDR3 nucleotides are TGTGCCAGCAGCTTAGTGCCCAAAGAGACCCAGTACTTC.